This T cell receptor (beta chain) was identified during a study of blood T cell dynamics during melanoma immunotherapy. Looking at the study overall: Standard first-line treatment here was pembrolizumab or nivolumab plus ipilimumab in metastatic melanoma.

Findings and caveats of the study: The study could not tell melanoma-specific clones from general immune activation.

Each bulk PBMC sample had roughly 400 ng DNA loaded. TCRdb keeps only in-frame clones here, not all; method: immunoSEQ multiplex PCR. The sample records a few thousand clones, about 88% being singletons. The time point here: week 3, after first cycle of checkpoint inhibitor. Prior systemic cancer therapy, immunosuppressant use and other active malignancies excluded patients. V was clipped by 0 bases and J by 14 bases; unmatched bases: 3. The CDR3 is 12 residues long. Germline V gene sequence: CDR1 SEHNR, CDR2 FQNEAQ (reference sequence). Of note for this clone: Its antigen is as yet unknown.

The J gene is TRBJ2-1, the V gene TRBV7-9; TRBD1 aligns across 8 bases. The TCR comes from a human donor with melanoma. The specimen comprised blood, sampled from a patient treated with checkpoint blockade. In DNA form, the CDR3 reads TGTGCCAGCAGCTTAGCTAGGACAGGGAAGTTCTTC. It codes for CASSLARTGKFF.